One sample yielded the 22 T cell receptor beta chains listed below, sequenced in a study of blood T cell repertoires in COVID-19. The repertoire was sequenced with immunoSEQ multiplex PCR; TCRdb's copy has only in-frame clones and lacks some. Of approximately 110,000 clones in the sample, around 85% are singletons; the top ten hold less than 3.5%. The sequencing sample was made of peripheral blood. The receptors were gathered from a woman aged 80 or over with COVID-19, enrolled during active disease.

This rearrangement joins TRBV5-1 to TRBJ2-1, with D possibly matching TRBD2 (5 bases). Germline V gives CDR1 SGHRS, CDR2 YFSETQ. V was cut by 5 bases and J by 5 bases, with 11 bases left in between. The CDR3 spans 13 residues. In DNA form, the CDR3 reads TGCGCCAGCAGAACCCGGGGTGACAATGAGCAGTTCTTC. Translation gives CASRTRGDNEQFF.

The CDR3 sequence is CASSYSGSSTGELFF. Written as DNA, the CDR3 is TGTGCCAGCAGCTATAGCGGGAGTTCCACCGGGGAGCTGTTTTTT. The rearrangement uses TRBV3-1 (or the pseudogene TRBV3-2) and TRBJ2-2; 9 bases align to TRBD2. The V gene's germline CDR1 is LGHDT and CDR2 YNNKEL (reference sequence). The CDR3 consists of 15 residues. The V gene end was trimmed by 5 bases and the J gene end by 4 bases; junction bases not matched to a gene: 5.

V usage is TRBV9 and J usage is TRBJ2-5, with D tentatively TRBD1 (6 bases). V was clipped by 3 bases and J by 4 bases, with 13 bases between them. Germline CDR1 SGDLS, CDR2 YYNGEE. CDR3 length equals 14 residues. The CDR3 sequence: CASSARQVGETQYF. The CDR3 region has the DNA TGTGCCAGCAGCGCAAGACAGGTGGGAGAGACCCAGTACTTC.

This clone was detected once. A read error may produce the germline difference seen at one junction end. This chain connects TRBV7-7 to TRBJ2-2, with TRBD2 identical over 10 bases. Germline CDR1 and CDR2: SSHAT and FNYEAQ (reference sequence). CDR3 length: 17 residues. CDR3 in amino acids: CASSQRAGGGNTGELFF. As DNA, the CDR3 is TGTGCTAGCAGCCAGAGAGCGGGAGGGGGTAACACCGGGGAGCTGTTTTTT.

This clone appeared once. The chain couples TRBV5-1 to TRBJ2-7; tentatively, D is TRBD2 (7 bases). The V and J ends lost 3 bases and 5 bases respectively, with 18 bases between them. This CDR3 is built from 15 residues. CDR1 is SGHRS and CDR2 is YFSETQ in the germline V gene. Written as DNA, the CDR3 is TGCGCCAGCAGCTGGACTGTTGGAGGGGGGGACGAGCAGTACTTC. This gives the protein CASSWTVGGGDEQYF.

The chain carries TRBV4-3 and TRBJ1-6; TRBD1 aligns across 11 bases. The CDR3 contains 21 residues. Germline V gives CDR1 LGHNA, CDR2 YSLEER. Unmatched junction bases numbered 13, after V lost 3 bases and J lost 0 bases. CDR3 nucleotides: TGCGCCAGCAGCCAGAGTCGGACAGGGGGCGTTAAGAGCTCCTATAATTCACCCCTCCACTTT. This sequence encodes CASSQSRTGGVKSSYNSPLHF.

The CDR3 coding sequence is TGTGCCAGCAGTAAAACGAGCTCTGGAAACACCATATATTTT. Translation gives CASSKTSSGNTIYF. The J gene is TRBJ1-3, the V gene TRBV6-5; D call uncertain. This CDR3 comprises 14 residues. With 5 bases removed from V and 0 bases from J, the gap between germline ends came to 8 bases. From germline, CDR1 is MNHEY and CDR2 SVGAGI.

The table lists this clone with a count of one. The chain joins TRBV19 to TRBJ2-3, with D uncertain. The length of the CDR3 is 13 residues. Germline V gene lookup returns CDR1 LNHDA and CDR2 SQIVND (reference sequence). V was cut by 7 bases and J by 1 base, with 9 bases left in between. The DNA of the CDR3 is TGTGCCAGTACCTTTCAGGGCACAGATACGCAGTATTTT. Encoded protein: CASTFQGTDTQYF. The entire variable domain, with the rest obtained from reference TRBV19 and TRBJ2-3, is as follows: DGGITQSPKYLFRKEGQNVTLSCEQNLNHDAMYWYRQDPGQGLRLIYYSQIVNDFQKGDIAEGYSVSREKKESFPLTVTSAQKNPTAFYLCASTFQGTDTQYFGPGTRLTVL.

The chain carries TRBV28 and TRBJ2-1, with a possible D match to TRBD1 (6 bases). This CDR3 region has 14 residues. Per the germline V gene, CDR1 is MDHEN and CDR2 is SYDVKM. Deletions cut 7 bases from V and 1 base from J, with 11 bases between. The CDR3 here is CASTDQGSYNEQFF. CDR3 bases: TGTGCCAGCACGGACCAGGGGTCCTACAATGAGCAGTTCTTC. The whole variable domain, filled in from reference TRBV28 and TRBJ2-1, reads DVKVTQSSRYLVKRTGEKVFLECVQDMDHENMFWYRQDPGLGLRLIYFSYDVKMKEKGDIPEGYSVSREKKERFSLILESASTNQTSMYLCASTDQGSYNEQFFGPGTRLTVL.

CDR3 DNA: TGTGCCAGTAGTATATTCGTAGTTGGGGCCAACGTCCTGACTTTC. Encoded protein: CASSIFVVGANVLTF. The rearrangement links TRBV19 to TRBJ2-6; D unresolved. The V gene lost 2 bases and the J gene lost 3 bases, with 8 bases spanning the gap. This CDR3 comprises 15 residues. Germline V lookup: CDR1 LNHDA, CDR2 SQIVND (reference sequence).

The chain uses TRBV28 and TRBJ1-5; possible D gene TRBD1, 6 bases. The germline V gene has CDR1 MDHEN and CDR2 SYDVKM. The V end lost 4 bases, the J end lost 6 bases, and 16 bases lay between the germline ends. The length of the CDR3 is 15 residues. The CDR3 region is CASSSPGAGGQPQHF. For the CDR3, the DNA is TGTGCCAGCAGTTCTCCAGGGGCGGGCGGTCAGCCCCAGCATTTT.

The count of this clone is one. Relative to the germline gene, one junction end is altered; a read error may explain this. The chain joins TRBV14 to TRBJ1-5; D gene ambiguous. Germline CDR1 reads SGHDN; CDR2 reads FVKESK. The CDR3 has 13 amino acids. The CDR3 region has the DNA TGTGCCAGCAGCAAAGACGGGATTCAGCCCCAGCATTTT. It yields the protein CASSKDGIQPQHF.

J is TRBJ1-6 and V is TRBV5-6, with D perhaps TRBD1 (6 bases). CDR1 is SGHDT, CDR2 YYEEEE, per germline. The length of the CDR3 is 14 residues. V was pared by 1 base and J by 10 bases, with 12 bases between. The CDR3 DNA follows: TGTGCCAGCAGCTTGTCCGGGGGGCGGTCACCCCTCCACTTT. Amino acid sequence: CASSLSGGRSPLHF.

This rearrangement joins TRBV7-2 to TRBJ1-1; 8 bases agree with TRBD1. Germline CDR1 SGHTA, CDR2 FQGNSA. This CDR3 comprises 15 residues. V was clipped by 0 bases and J by 5 bases; unmatched bases: 5. The CDR3 region is CASSLAPTGETEAFF. CDR3 nucleotides: TGTGCCAGCAGCTTAGCGCCGACAGGGGAAACTGAAGCTTTCTTT.

This sequence joins TRBV5-6 and TRBJ2-7; the match to TRBD2 covers 12 bases. V was clipped by 0 bases and J by 2 bases; unmatched bases: 3. Germline CDR1 is SGHDT and CDR2 is YYEEEE. This CDR3 spans 16 amino acids. CDR3 loop: CASSLVLAGGTYEQYF. The CDR3 DNA follows: TGTGCCAGCAGCTTGGTGCTAGCGGGGGGGACCTACGAGCAGTACTTC.

The chain recombines TRBV6-5 with TRBJ2-5; 7 bases agree with TRBD1. This CDR3 spans 15 amino acids. After removal of 6 bases from V and 4 bases from J, the junction contained 11 bases not matched to a gene. Germline V lookup: CDR1 MNHEY, CDR2 SVGAGI. CDR3 nucleotide sequence: TGTGCCAGCAGCGCAACAGGGGCCGTTCCAGAGACCCAGTACTTC. This codes for CASSATGAVPETQYF.

This chain connects TRBV19 to TRBJ2-1; TRBD2 aligns across 9 bases. The V segment lost 7 bases and the J segment 9 bases; nucleotides outside the gene matches: 10. CDR1 LNHDA and CDR2 SQIVND come from the germline V gene (reference sequence). This CDR3 has 14 amino acids. CDR3 region: CASTRLAGTGEQFF. The DNA for the CDR3 is TGTGCCAGTACGAGGCTAGCGGGAACGGGTGAGCAGTTCTTC.

The chain joins TRBV29-1 to TRBJ2-3; 7 bases are shared with TRBD2. This CDR3 comprises 13 residues. The germline CDR1 and CDR2 sequences are SQVTM and ANQGSEA. With V trimmed by 3 bases and J by 4 bases, 4 bases remained unmatched. The CDR3, as DNA: TGCAGCGTTGAGGGAGGGGTCCCAGATACGCAGTATTTT. Its translation: CSVEGGVPDTQYF.

This chain connects TRBV5-6 to TRBJ1-3; 7 bases agree with TRBD1. The CDR3 totals 13 residues. The germline V gene has CDR1 SGHDT and CDR2 YYEEEE. V lost 5 bases, J lost 8 bases, and 7 bases stayed unmatched. CDR3 nucleotide sequence: TGTGCCAGCAGTTTAACAGGGGTGGACACCATATATTTT. It yields the protein CASSLTGVDTIYF.

V is TRBV4-1 and J is TRBJ1-2; 10 bases align to TRBD1. The CDR3 loop spans 15 amino acids. The germline gives CDR1 MGHRA, CDR2 YSYEKL. After removal of 5 bases from V and 5 bases from J, the junction contained 8 bases not matched to a gene. The CDR3 here is CASSETGTGAYGYTF. Here the CDR3 DNA reads TGCGCCAGCAGCGAAACCGGGACAGGGGCATATGGCTACACCTTC.

The CDR3 reads CASSLAAQPSYEQYF. DNA of the CDR3: TGTGCCAGCAGCTTAGCAGCGCAACCCTCCTACGAGCAGTACTTC. The V call is TRBV7-2, the J call TRBJ2-7; D not resolved. Between the trimmed V and J ends, which lost 0 bases and 0 bases, there was a span of 9 bases. This CDR3 comprises 15 residues. CDR1 and CDR2 (germline): SGHTA, FQGNSA.

The chain is built from TRBV29-1 and TRBJ1-2, with D possibly matching TRBD1 (5 bases). The CDR3 totals 11 residues. The V end was cut by 2 bases, the J end by 4 bases, with 5 bases between. The germline V gene has CDR1 SQVTM and CDR2 ANQGSEA. DNA for the CDR3: TGCAGCGTTGAAACAGGCTATGGCTACACCTTC. It encodes CSVETGYGYTF.